The rows below give T cell receptor beta chains drawn from one sample of a study of cytotoxic CD8 clonotypes in ibrutinib-treated CLL. Sequencing used immunoSEQ multiplex PCR; TCRdb keeps in-frame clones, though not all of them. The repertoire has some 350,000 clones, 67% of them found once; the top ten carry roughly 6.8%. Sequences were derived from PBMCs, sampled after 36 months of ibrutinib treatment. The receptors here all came from a human donor with chronic lymphocytic leukemia. The CDR3 runs from the conserved cysteine through the conserved F or W. The order of the fields is D gene, clone size, J gene, V gene, CDR3 protein, CDR3 DNA. A D gene is named only where the DNA matches it firmly. A clone size is listed for some rows: how often the clone was seen (once, few, many), or a class if it is expanded.

d_gene: TRBD2; abundance: NA; j_gene: TRBJ2-1; v_gene: TRBV9; CDR3aa: CASGLTLAGGPGEQFF; CDR3nt: TGTGCCAGCGGACTGACCTTAGCGGGAGGGCCCGGTGAGCAGTTCTTC
d_gene: NA; abundance: NA; j_gene: TRBJ2-1; v_gene: TRBV6-5; CDR3aa: CASKAWGNEQFF; CDR3nt: TGTGCCAGCAAAGCCTGGGGTAATGAGCAGTTCTTC
d_gene: NA; abundance: once; j_gene: TRBJ1-2; v_gene: TRBV11-2; CDR3aa: CASSLVTVGRENYGYTF; CDR3nt: TGTGCCAGCAGCTTAGTTACAGTCGGCAGGGAGAACTATGGCTACACCTTC
d_gene: NA; abundance: NA; j_gene: TRBJ1-2; v_gene: TRBV5-4; CDR3aa: CASSSDGSLGYGYTF; CDR3nt: TGTGCCAGCAGCTCGGACGGAAGTCTCGGCTATGGCTACACCTTC
d_gene: NA; abundance: NA; j_gene: TRBJ2-3; v_gene: TRBV5-1; CDR3aa: CASSFGGDTQYF; CDR3nt: TGCGCCAGCAGCTTCGGAGGGGATACGCAGTATTTT
d_gene: NA; abundance: NA; j_gene: TRBJ2-7; v_gene: TRBV4-1; CDR3aa: CASSQDVRSLNYEQYF; CDR3nt: TGCGCCAGCAGCCAAGACGTAAGGTCCCTTAACTACGAGCAGTACTTC
d_gene: NA; abundance: NA; j_gene: TRBJ2-2; v_gene: TRBV2; CDR3aa: CASSPGHLNTGELFF; CDR3nt: TGTGCCAGCAGTCCGGGACACTTGAACACCGGGGAGCTGTTTTTT
d_gene: NA; abundance: NA; j_gene: TRBJ2-7; v_gene: TRBV7-7; CDR3aa: CASSPLGMAYEQYF; CDR3nt: TGTGCCAGCAGCCCCCTAGGGATGGCCTACGAGCAGTACTTC
d_gene: NA; abundance: NA; j_gene: TRBJ2-1; v_gene: TRBV29-1; CDR3aa: CSVWSGLNEQFF; CDR3nt: TGCAGCGTTTGGAGCGGGCTAAATGAGCAGTTCTTC
d_gene: NA; abundance: NA; j_gene: TRBJ2-7; v_gene: TRBV7-6; CDR3aa: CASSANWEDYEQYF; CDR3nt: TGTGCCAGCAGCGCGAACTGGGAGGACTACGAGCAGTACTTC
d_gene: TRBD1; abundance: NA; j_gene: TRBJ2-6; v_gene: TRBV7-2; CDR3aa: CASSSGTAGANVLTF; CDR3nt: TGTGCCAGCAGCTCCGGGACAGCTGGGGCCAACGTCCTGACTTTC
d_gene: NA; abundance: few; j_gene: TRBJ1-2; v_gene: TRBV6-6; CDR3aa: CASSYQPNYGYTF; CDR3nt: TGTGCCAGCAGTTACCAGCCAAACTATGGCTACACCTTC
d_gene: TRBD2; abundance: NA; j_gene: TRBJ2-1; v_gene: TRBV9; CDR3aa: CASSPWASGGHYNEQFF; CDR3nt: TGTGCCAGCAGCCCTTGGGCTAGCGGGGGCCACTACAATGAGCAGTTCTTC
d_gene: TRBD2; abundance: NA; j_gene: TRBJ2-2; v_gene: TRBV7-6; CDR3aa: CASSLLAGDSTGELFF; CDR3nt: TGTGCCAGCAGCCTCCTAGCGGGAGATTCCACCGGGGAGCTGTTTTTT
d_gene: NA; abundance: NA; j_gene: TRBJ1-3; v_gene: TRBV7-6; CDR3aa: CASSSGLRGLSGNTIYF; CDR3nt: TGTGCCAGCAGTTCAGGGCTCCGGGGTCTCTCTGGAAACACCATATATTTT
d_gene: NA; abundance: NA; j_gene: TRBJ1-5; v_gene: TRBV27; CDR3aa: CASGYTGSQPQHF; CDR3nt: TGTGCCAGCGGCTATACCGGGTCTCAGCCCCAGCATTTT
d_gene: TRBD1; abundance: NA; j_gene: TRBJ1-4; v_gene: TRBV11-1; CDR3aa: CASSQDRENEKLFF; CDR3nt: TGTGCCAGCAGCCAGGACAGGGAAAATGAAAAACTGTTTTTT
d_gene: NA; abundance: NA; j_gene: TRBJ2-5; v_gene: TRBV18; CDR3aa: CASSLTDRSQETQYF; CDR3nt: TGTGCCAGCTCACTTACCGACAGAAGCCAAGAGACCCAGTACTTC
d_gene: NA; abundance: NA; j_gene: TRBJ1-1; v_gene: TRBV7-8; CDR3aa: CASSSRPGAIDTEAFF; CDR3nt: TGTGCCAGCAGCTCGCGACCGGGGGCAATTGACACTGAAGCTTTCTTT
d_gene: NA; abundance: once; j_gene: TRBJ2-7; v_gene: TRBV6-5; CDR3aa: CASRPPRPYEQYF; CDR3nt: TGTGCCAGCAGGCCCCCTCGCCCTTACGAGCAGTACTTC
d_gene: NA; abundance: many; j_gene: TRBJ1-3; v_gene: TRBV15; CDR3aa: CATSRELGARGNTIYF; CDR3nt: TGTGCCACCAGCAGAGAGTTGGGGGCTCGGGGAAACACCATATATTTT
d_gene: NA; abundance: few; j_gene: TRBJ1-1; v_gene: TRBV29-1; CDR3aa: CSVEGRGRDNTEAFF; CDR3nt: TGCAGCGTTGAGGGGCGTGGCAGAGATAACACTGAAGCTTTCTTT
d_gene: TRBD2; abundance: NA; j_gene: TRBJ2-2; v_gene: TRBV11-2; CDR3aa: CASSLAGDPTGELFF; CDR3nt: TGTGCCAGCAGCCTAGCGGGAGACCCCACCGGGGAGCTGTTTTTT